This TCR beta chain was sequenced for a study of Tregs in tolerant kidney transplant recipients. Notes on the study in general: In tolerant patients, donor-specific Tregs outgrew total Tregs, suggesting antigen-driven expansion. This study did not directly address biological reproducibility.

Germline-derived CDR1 and CDR2 are MNHNY and SVGAGI (reference sequence). This CDR3 region has 15 residues. Trimming at V came to 2 bases and at J to 6 bases, leaving 7 bases not matched to a gene. Data came from immunoSEQ multiplex PCR; TCRdb stores just in-frame clones and leaves some out. Of about 77,000 clones in the sample, nearly 98% were seen once. Thawed PBMCs were FACS-sorted into unstimulated CD4+CD25+CD127- regulatory T cells, CD4+CD25- non-regulatory cells, CD4 and CD8 cells. About this clone: The target antigen is unknown.

The source is a human donor who received a combined kidney and bone marrow transplant. The sequences come from CD4+ T cells from blood, collected before the transplant. This chain uses TRBV6-6 with TRBJ2-7, with 10 bases fitting TRBD2. CDR3 amino acids: CASSYLIAGGSEQYF. The CDR3 coding sequence is TGTGCCAGCAGTTACCTTATAGCGGGGGGATCCGAGCAGTACTTC.